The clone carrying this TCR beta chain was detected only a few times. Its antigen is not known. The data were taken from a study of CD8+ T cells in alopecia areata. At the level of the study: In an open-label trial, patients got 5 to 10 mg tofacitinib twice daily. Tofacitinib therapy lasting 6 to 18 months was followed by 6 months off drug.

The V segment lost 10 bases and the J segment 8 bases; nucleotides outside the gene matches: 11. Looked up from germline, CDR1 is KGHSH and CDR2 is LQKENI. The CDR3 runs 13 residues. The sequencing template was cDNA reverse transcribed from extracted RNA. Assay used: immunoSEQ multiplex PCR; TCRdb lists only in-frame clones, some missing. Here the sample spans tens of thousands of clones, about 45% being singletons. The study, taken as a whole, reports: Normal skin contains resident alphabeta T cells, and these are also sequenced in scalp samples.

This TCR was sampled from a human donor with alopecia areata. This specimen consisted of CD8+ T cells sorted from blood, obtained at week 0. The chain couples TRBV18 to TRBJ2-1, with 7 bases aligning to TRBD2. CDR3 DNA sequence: TGTGCCACCCGGGGAGGGGCGCAGTATGAGCAGTTCTTC. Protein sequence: CATRGGAQYEQFF.